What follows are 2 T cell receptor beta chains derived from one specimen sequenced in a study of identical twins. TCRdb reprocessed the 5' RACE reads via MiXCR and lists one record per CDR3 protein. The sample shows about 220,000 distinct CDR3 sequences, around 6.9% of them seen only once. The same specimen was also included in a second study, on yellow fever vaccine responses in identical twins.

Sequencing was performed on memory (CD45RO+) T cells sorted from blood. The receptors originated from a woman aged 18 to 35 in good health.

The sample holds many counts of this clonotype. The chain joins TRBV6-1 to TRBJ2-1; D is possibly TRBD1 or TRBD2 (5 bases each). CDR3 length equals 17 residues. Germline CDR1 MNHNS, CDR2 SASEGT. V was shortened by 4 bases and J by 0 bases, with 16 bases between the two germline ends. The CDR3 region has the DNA TGTGCCAGCAGTGTTCCCCTGAGGGGAGCCTCCTACAATGAGCAGTTCTTC. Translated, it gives CASSVPLRGASYNEQFF.

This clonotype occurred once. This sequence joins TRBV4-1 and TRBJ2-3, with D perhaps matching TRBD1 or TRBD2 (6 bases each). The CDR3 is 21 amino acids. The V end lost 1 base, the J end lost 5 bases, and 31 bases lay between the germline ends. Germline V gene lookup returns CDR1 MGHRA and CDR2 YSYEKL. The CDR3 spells CASSQVSATSGFYGGLDTQYF. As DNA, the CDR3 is TGCGCCAGCAGCCAAGTCTCGGCGACTAGTGGCTTTTATGGGGGGCTAGATACGCAGTATTTT.